The sample holds many counts of the clone carrying this T cell receptor beta chain. Antigen: not known. The sample belongs to a study of T cells after yellow fever vaccination. Study results and caveats: Most primary-vaccination clones reappeared after the booster (approximately 96% CD4, roughly 88% CD8). Although most clonotypes did not, a small share appeared in both CD4 and CD8 compartments. A weaker but faster secondary response was observed, peaking on day 5 versus 15.

Template switching with 5'RACE generated the TCR cDNA and added a universal primer site and UMIs. TCRdb independently ran MiXCR on the 5' RACE reads; one entry per CDR3 protein. There are 500,000 to 650,000 distinct CDR3 sequences in the sample; 12% occur only once, and about 15% lies in the top ten. The CDR3 is 19 residues long. Trimming at V came to 4 bases and at J to 3 bases, leaving 15 bases not matched to a gene. From germline, CDR1 is SGHAT and CDR2 FQDESV (reference sequence). Sequencing used PBMCs, obtained on the day of the yellow fever booster vaccination. The origin of this receptor is a man under 40 who received the YFV17D yellow fever vaccine. This chain joins TRBV11-1 and TRBJ2-2; TRBD1 matches 9 bases. CDR3 region: CASSSTSSGRDRDTGELFF. The CDR3 bases are TGTGCCAGCAGCTCAACTTCGTCAGGAAGGGACAGGGACACCGGGGAGCTGTTTTTT.